The 10 T cell receptor beta chains below come from one sample, sequenced in a study of T cell changes during pregnancy in multiple sclerosis. Repertoires were generated with immunoSEQ multiplex PCR, while TCRdb's copy carries only in-frame clones and drops some. The sample has some 28,000 clones, approximately 94% seen once. This specimen was CD4+ T cells from peripheral blood mononuclear cells, taken after pregnancy. Every receptor here comes from a female donor with multiple sclerosis, enrolled in a pregnancy study.

The V call is TRBV6-1, the J call TRBJ2-1; D possibly corresponds to TRBD1 (6 bases). The length of the CDR3 is 15 residues. Germline CDR1 MNHNS, CDR2 SASEGT. V lost 5 bases to trimming and J lost 7 bases, with 18 bases between them. CDR3: CASSNTGMLGNEQFF. In DNA, the CDR3 is TGTGCCAGCAGTAACACAGGGATGCTGGGGAATGAGCAGTTCTTC.

This sequence joins TRBV5-1 and TRBJ1-2; unclear D gene. This CDR3 has 13 residues. Germline V CDR1 and CDR2: SGHRS, YFSETQ. Trimming took 4 bases from V and 8 from J, leaving 15 bases between them. The CDR3 is CASSPEATGGYTF. DNA of the CDR3: TGCGCCAGCAGCCCGGAGGCAACTGGGGGCTACACCTTC.

The chain has TRBV18 and TRBJ2-5; 12 bases line up with TRBD1. Germline CDR1 and CDR2: KGHSH and LQKENI. The CDR3 contains 15 residues. V was clipped by 3 bases and J by 7 bases; unmatched bases: 6. The CDR3: CASSPGQGASGTQYF. The CDR3 DNA follows: TGTGCCAGCTCACCGGGACAGGGGGCAAGCGGGACCCAGTACTTC.

The J gene is TRBJ2-3, the V gene TRBV6-5; D may be TRBD1 (5 bases). This CDR3 is built from 15 residues. Trimming pared 2 bases from V and 0 bases from J, leaving 9 bases between. CDR1 is MNHEY, CDR2 SVGAGI, per germline. CDR3 nucleotide sequence: TGTGCCAGCAGTTACCAGGGATTAAGCACAGATACGCAGTATTTT. It encodes CASSYQGLSTDTQYF.

This chain joins TRBV7-6 and TRBJ2-1; 8 positions agree with TRBD1. V lost 1 base, J lost 5 bases, and 13 bases stayed unmatched. CDR1 and CDR2 from the germline V gene are SGHVS and FNYEAQ. The CDR3 is 18 residues long. The CDR3 DNA is TGTGCCAGCAGCTTAGAATTAGGGCGGACAGGGTACCACAATGAGCAGTTCTTC. It encodes CASSLELGRTGYHNEQFF.

V usage is TRBV29-1 and J usage is TRBJ2-1, with D possibly TRBD2 on 6 matching bases. CDR3 size: 14 residues. Trimming removed 4 bases from V and 5 bases from J, with 15 bases in between. CDR1 is SQVTM and CDR2 is ANQGSEA in the germline V gene. In DNA, the CDR3 is TGCAGCGTTGGAAGAGCGGAGGGGAACAATGAGCAGTTCTTC. It codes for CSVGRAEGNNEQFF.

The rearrangement joins TRBV7-8 to TRBJ2-1; perhaps TRBD1 as D (5 bases). The germline gives CDR1 SGHVS, CDR2 FQNEAQ. The CDR3 runs to 14 residues. With 1 base removed from V and 10 bases from J, the gap between germline ends came to 14 bases. DNA of the CDR3: TGTGCCAGCAGCTTAGTGTCTTTCCGACAGGAGCAGTTCTTC. Protein: CASSLVSFRQEQFF. Full variable domain (remainder filled in from reference TRBV7-8 and TRBJ2-1): GAGVSQSPRYKVAKRGQDVALRCDPISGHVSLFWYQQALGQGPEFLTYFQNEAQLDKSGLPSDRFFAERPEGSVSTLKIQRTQQEDSAVYLCASSLVSFRQEQFFGPGTRLTVL.

The chain couples TRBV7-6 to TRBJ2-1, with TRBD2 matching 9 bases. This CDR3 contains 14 residues. With V trimmed by 0 bases and J by 7 bases, 1 base remained unmatched. CDR1 and CDR2 from the germline V gene are SGHVS and FNYEAQ. In DNA form, the CDR3 reads TGTGCCAGCAGCTTAGCCCTAGCGGGGAATGAGCAGTTCTTC. As protein: CASSLALAGNEQFF.

The J gene is TRBJ1-6, the V gene TRBV27, with 7 nucleotides matching TRBD1. Germline V gene sequence: CDR1 MNHEY, CDR2 SMNVEV (reference sequence). This CDR3 is built from 13 residues. The V gene end was trimmed by 5 bases and the J gene end by 7 bases; junction bases not matched to a gene: 2. This CDR3 is CASSMDRNSPLHF. CDR3 coding DNA: TGTGCCAGCAGTATGGACAGGAATTCACCCCTCCACTTT.

This clone was seen only once. The chain has TRBV7-9 and TRBJ1-6; 7 bases line up with TRBD1. The length of the CDR3 is 14 residues. Germline V gives CDR1 SEHNR, CDR2 FQNEAQ (reference sequence). Trimming at V came to 5 bases and at J to 7 bases, leaving 5 bases not matched to a gene. This chain's CDR3 is CASSRGQLNSPLHF. For the CDR3, the DNA is TGTGCCAGCAGCCGGGGACAGCTAAATTCACCCCTCCACTTT.